This T cell receptor beta chain was documented in a study of cytotoxic CD8 clonotypes in ibrutinib-treated CLL. Generated by immunoSEQ multiplex PCR, the TCRdb table keeps only in-frame clones and is missing some. The sample includes roughly 170,000 clones, approximately 80% seen only once; the top ten take 4.6%. Notes on the study in general: Starting clonality was above that of age-matched healthy donors and tracked circulating CD8+ T-cell counts. Sampling times (in sustained-remission versus progressing patients) were not the same.

Note on this clone: Its cognate antigen is unknown.

The V end lost 3 bases, the J end lost 1 base, and 7 bases lay between the germline ends. The CDR3 runs to 14 residues. Per the germline V gene, CDR1 is SNHLY and CDR2 is FYNNEI. The source was PBMCs, collected after 24 months of ibrutinib treatment. The source of this sequence is a human donor with chronic lymphocytic leukemia. The chain combines TRBV2 with TRBJ1-5, with a possible D match to TRBD1 (5 bases). CDR3 sequence: CASSDAGSNQPQHF. The CDR3 bases are TGTGCCAGCAGTGACGCAGGGAGCAATCAGCCCCAGCATTTT.